The T cell receptor (beta chain) described here comes from a study of T cells in Graves' hyperthyroidism and ophthalmopathy. Study results and limitations: Also found in blood were most expanded thyroid clonotypes above 0.001. In validation, the model predicted ophthalmopathy. These predictions came a median approximately 6.5 months before onset.

Note on this clonotype: What it binds is unknown.

CDR3 length equals 11 residues. V lost 6 bases, J lost 8 bases, and 10 bases lay in between. Germline CDR1 and CDR2: LGHNT and FRNRAP. Regions amplified from RNA transcripts were the TCR beta CDR3 regions. With the HTBI primer set, the TCR CDR3 went through a first round of RT-PCR. Each CDR3 protein gets one entry after TCRdb re-called the multiplex PCR reads with MiXCR. The table has 550,000 to 700,000 distinct CDR3 sequences, about 45% seen once. J is TRBJ1-2 and V is TRBV12-5; tentatively, D is TRBD1 (5 bases). This TCR derives from an adult woman with Graves' disease, either hyperthyroidism or ophthalmopathy (not recorded which). The sequenced sample was peripheral blood or thyroid tissue (not recorded which). The CDR3 reads CASGSGGGYTF. CDR3 nucleotides: TGTGCTAGTGGATCCGGGGGAGGCTACACCTTC. Drawing the rest from reference TRBV12-5 and TRBJ1-2, the complete variable domain is DARVTQTPRHKVTEMGQEVTMRCQPILGHNTVFWYRQTMMQGLELLAYFRNRAPLDDSGMPKDRFSAEMPDATLATLKIQPSEPRDSAVYFCASGSGGGYTFGSGTRLTVV.